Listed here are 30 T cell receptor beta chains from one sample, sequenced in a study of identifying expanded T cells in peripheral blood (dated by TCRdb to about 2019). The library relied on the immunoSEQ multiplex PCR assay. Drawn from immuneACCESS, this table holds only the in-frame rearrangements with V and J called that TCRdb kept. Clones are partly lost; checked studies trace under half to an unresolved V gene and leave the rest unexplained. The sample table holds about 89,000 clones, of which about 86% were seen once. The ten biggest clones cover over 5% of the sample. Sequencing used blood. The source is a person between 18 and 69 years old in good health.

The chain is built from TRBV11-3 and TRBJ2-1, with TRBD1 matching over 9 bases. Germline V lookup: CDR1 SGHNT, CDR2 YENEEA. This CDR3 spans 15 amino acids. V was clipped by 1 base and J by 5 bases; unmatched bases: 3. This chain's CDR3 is CASSLGGDRDNEQFF. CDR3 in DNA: TGTGCCAGCAGCTTAGGTGGGGACAGGGACAATGAGCAGTTCTTC.

CDR3: CASSLDLWGYGYTF. The CDR3 DNA follows: TGTGCCAGCAGCTTAGATCTATGGGGGTATGGCTACACCTTC. V usage is TRBV11-2 and J usage is TRBJ1-2, with D maybe TRBD1 (5 bases). V lost 0 bases and J lost 5, with 10 bases in between. The CDR3 has 14 amino acids. CDR1 is SGHAT and CDR2 is FQNNGV in the germline V gene.

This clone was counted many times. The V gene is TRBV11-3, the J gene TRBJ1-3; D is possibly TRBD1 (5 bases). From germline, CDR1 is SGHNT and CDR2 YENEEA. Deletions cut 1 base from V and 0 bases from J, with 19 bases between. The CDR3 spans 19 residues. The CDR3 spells CASSLAGFLGVYSGNTIYF. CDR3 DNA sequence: TGTGCCAGCAGCTTAGCGGGGTTTCTAGGGGTATACTCTGGAAACACCATATATTTT.

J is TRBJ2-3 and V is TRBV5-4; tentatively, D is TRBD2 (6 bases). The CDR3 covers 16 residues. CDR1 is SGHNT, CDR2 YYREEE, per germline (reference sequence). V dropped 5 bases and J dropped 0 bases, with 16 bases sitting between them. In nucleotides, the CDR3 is TGTGCCAGCAGAAACGTAATTGGGGGGAGCACAGATACGCAGTATTTT. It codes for CASRNVIGGSTDTQYF.

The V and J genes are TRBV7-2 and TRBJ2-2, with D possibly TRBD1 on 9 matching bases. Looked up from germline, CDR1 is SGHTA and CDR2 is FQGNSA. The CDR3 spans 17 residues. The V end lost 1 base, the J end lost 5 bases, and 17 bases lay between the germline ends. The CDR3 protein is CASSLVAGTGNTGELFF. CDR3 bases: TGTGCCAGCAGCTTAGTAGCGGGGACAGGGAATACCGGGGAGCTGTTTTTT.

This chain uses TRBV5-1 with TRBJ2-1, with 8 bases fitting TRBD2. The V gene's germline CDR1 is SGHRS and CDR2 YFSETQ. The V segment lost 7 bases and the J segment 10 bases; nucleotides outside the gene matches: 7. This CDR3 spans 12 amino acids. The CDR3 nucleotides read TGCGCCAGCCAGCGGGGGCCTAGGGAGCAGTTCTTC. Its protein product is CASQRGPREQFF.

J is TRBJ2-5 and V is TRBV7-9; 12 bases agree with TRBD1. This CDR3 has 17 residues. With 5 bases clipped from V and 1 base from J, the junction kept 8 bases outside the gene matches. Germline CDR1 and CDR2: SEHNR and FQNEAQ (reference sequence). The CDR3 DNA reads TGTGCCAGCAGCACCTGGGACAGGGGGCTAGGCCAAGAGACCCAGTACTTC. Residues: CASSTWDRGLGQETQYF.

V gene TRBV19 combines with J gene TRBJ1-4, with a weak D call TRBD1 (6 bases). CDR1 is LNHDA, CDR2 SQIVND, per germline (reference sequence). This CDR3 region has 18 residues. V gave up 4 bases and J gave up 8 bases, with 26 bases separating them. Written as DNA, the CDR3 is TGTGCCAGTAGTAGCGAAACCGGACGGACAGTCGCCGGCGAAAAACTGTTTTTT. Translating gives CASSSETGRTVAGEKLFF.

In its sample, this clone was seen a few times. The CDR3 is CASSIAPVDSPLHF. CDR3 nucleotide sequence: TGTGCCAGTAGTATAGCCCCAGTCGATTCACCCCTCCACTTT. This chain uses TRBV19 with TRBJ1-6, with D hard to call. Trimming removed 1 base at V and 8 bases at J, with 9 bases between. CDR3 size: 14 residues. Germline V CDR1 and CDR2: LNHDA, SQIVND (reference sequence).

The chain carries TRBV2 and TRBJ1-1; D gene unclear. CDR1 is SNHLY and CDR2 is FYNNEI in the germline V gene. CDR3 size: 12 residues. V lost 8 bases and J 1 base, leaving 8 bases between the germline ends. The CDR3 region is CASPRGNTEAFF. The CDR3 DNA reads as TGTGCCAGCCCTCGGGGGAACACTGAAGCTTTCTTT. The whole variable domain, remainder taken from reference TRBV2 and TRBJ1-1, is EPEVTQTPSHQVTQMGQEVILRCVPISNHLYFYWYRQILGQKVEFLVSFYNNEISEKSEIFDDQFSVERPDGSNFTLKIRSTKLEDSAMYFCASPRGNTEAFFGQGTRLTVV.

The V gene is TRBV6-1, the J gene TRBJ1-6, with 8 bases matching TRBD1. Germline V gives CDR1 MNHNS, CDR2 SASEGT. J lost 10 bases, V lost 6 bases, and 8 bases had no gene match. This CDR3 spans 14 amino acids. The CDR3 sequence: CASSERQGWSPLHF. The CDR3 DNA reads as TGTGCCAGCAGCGAACGACAGGGGTGGTCACCCCTCCACTTT.

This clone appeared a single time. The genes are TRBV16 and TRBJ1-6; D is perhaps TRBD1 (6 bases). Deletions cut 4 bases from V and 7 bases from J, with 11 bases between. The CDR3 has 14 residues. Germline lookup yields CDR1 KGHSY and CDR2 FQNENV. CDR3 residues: CASSPGAPNSPLHF. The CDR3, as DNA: TGTGCCAGCAGCCCGGGGGCGCCCAATTCACCCCTCCACTTT.

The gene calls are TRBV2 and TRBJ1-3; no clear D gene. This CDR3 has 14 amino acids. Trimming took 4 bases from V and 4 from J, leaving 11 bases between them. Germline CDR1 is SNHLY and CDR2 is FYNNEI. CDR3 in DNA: TGTGCCAGCAGTGCGAATTCGATCGGAAACACCATATATTTT. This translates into CASSANSIGNTIYF.

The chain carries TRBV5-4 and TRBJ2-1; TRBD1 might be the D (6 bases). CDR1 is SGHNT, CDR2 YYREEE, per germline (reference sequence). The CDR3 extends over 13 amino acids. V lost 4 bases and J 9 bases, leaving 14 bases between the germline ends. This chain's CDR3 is CASSTRGGAEQFF. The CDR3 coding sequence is TGTGCCAGCAGCACCCGAGGGGGTGCTGAGCAGTTCTTC. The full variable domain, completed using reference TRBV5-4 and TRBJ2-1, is ETGVTQSPTHLIKTRGQQVTLRCSSQSGHNTVSWYQQALGQGPQFIFQYYREEENGRGNFPPRFSGLQFPNYSSELNVNALELDDSALYLCASSTRGGAEQFFGPGTRLTVL.

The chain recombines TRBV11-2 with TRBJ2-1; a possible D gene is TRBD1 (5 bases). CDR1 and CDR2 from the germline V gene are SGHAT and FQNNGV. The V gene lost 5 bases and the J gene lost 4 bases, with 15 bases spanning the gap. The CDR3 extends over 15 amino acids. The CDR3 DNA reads TGTGCCAGCAGCGCAGGGCGACAACCGTACAATGAGCAGTTCTTC. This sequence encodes CASSAGRQPYNEQFF.

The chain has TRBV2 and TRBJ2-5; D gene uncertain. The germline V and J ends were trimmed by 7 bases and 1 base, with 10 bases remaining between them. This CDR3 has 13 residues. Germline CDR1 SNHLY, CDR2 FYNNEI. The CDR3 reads CASNQLLQETQYF. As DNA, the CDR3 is TGTGCCAGCAACCAGTTACTCCAAGAGACCCAGTACTTC.

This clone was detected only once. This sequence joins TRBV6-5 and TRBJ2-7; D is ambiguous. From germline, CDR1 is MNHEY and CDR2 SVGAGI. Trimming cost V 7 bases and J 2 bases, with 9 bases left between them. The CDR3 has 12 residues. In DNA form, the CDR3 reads TGTGCCAGCACCGATCCCGCCTACGAGCAGTACTTC. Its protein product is CASTDPAYEQYF.

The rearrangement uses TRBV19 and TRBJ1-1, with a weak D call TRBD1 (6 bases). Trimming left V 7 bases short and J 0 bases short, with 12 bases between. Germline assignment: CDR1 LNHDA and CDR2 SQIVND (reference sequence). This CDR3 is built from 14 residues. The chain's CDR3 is CASKPGHLNTEAFF. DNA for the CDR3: TGTGCCAGTAAACCGGGACACCTGAACACTGAAGCTTTCTTT.

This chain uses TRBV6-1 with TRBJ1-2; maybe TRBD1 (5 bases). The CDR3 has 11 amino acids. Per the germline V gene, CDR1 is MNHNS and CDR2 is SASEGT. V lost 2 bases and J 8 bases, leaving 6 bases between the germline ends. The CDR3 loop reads CASSEWGGYTF. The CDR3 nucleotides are TGTGCCAGCAGTGAATGGGGGGGCTACACCTTC.

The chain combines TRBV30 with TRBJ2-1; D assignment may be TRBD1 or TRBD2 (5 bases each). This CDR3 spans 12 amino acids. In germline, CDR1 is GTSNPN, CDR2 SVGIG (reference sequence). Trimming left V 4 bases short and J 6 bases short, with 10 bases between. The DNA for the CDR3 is TGTGCCTGGACCGGGACCCGCAATGAGCAGTTCTTC. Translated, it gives CAWTGTRNEQFF.

The CDR3 region is CAISETGLAGDSYEQYF. The CDR3 nucleotides are TGTGCCATCAGTGAAACGGGACTAGCGGGGGATTCCTACGAGCAGTACTTC. This chain uses TRBV10-3 with TRBJ2-7; TRBD2 aligns across 14 bases. This CDR3 comprises 17 residues. The germline V gene has CDR1 ENHRY and CDR2 SYGVKD. V trimming: 3 bases; J trimming: 1 base; junction bases outside the gene matches: 5.

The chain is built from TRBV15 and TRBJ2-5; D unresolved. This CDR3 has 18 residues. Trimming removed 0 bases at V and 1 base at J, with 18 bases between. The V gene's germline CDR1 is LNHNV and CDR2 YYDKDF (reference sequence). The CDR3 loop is CATSRDSHLWLGQETQYF. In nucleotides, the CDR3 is TGTGCCACCAGCAGAGATAGCCACTTGTGGCTAGGCCAAGAGACCCAGTACTTC.

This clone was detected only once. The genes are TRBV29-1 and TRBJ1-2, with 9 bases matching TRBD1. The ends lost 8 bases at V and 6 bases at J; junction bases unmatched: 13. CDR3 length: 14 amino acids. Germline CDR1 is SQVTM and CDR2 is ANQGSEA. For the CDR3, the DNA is TGCAGCCCTAAATTTATTGGGACAGGGCATGGCTACACCTTC. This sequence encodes CSPKFIGTGHGYTF.

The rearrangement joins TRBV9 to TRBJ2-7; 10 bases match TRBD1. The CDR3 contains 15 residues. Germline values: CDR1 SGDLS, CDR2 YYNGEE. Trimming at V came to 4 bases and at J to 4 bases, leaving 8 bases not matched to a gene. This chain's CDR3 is CASSPGTGEQYEQYF. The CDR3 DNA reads TGTGCCAGCAGCCCCGGGACAGGGGAGCAATACGAGCAGTACTTC. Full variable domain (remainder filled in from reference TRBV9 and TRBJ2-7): DSGVTQTPKHLITATGQRVTLRCSPRSGDLSVYWYQQSLDQGLQFLIQYYNGEERAKGNILERFSAQQFPDLHSELNLSSLELGDSALYFCASSPGTGEQYEQYFGPGTRLTVT.

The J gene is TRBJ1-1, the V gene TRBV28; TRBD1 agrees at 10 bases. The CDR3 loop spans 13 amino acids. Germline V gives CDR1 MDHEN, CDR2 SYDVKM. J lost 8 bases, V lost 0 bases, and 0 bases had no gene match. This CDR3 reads CASSLWTGGEAFF. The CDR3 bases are TGTGCCAGCAGTTTATGGACAGGGGGCGAAGCTTTCTTT.

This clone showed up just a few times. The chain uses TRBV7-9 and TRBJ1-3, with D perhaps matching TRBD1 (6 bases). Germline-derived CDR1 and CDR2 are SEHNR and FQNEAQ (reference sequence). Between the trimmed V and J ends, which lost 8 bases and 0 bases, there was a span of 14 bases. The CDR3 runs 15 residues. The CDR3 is CASDLGGVSGNTIYF. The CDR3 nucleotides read TGTGCCAGCGACCTAGGGGGAGTCTCTGGAAACACCATATATTTT.

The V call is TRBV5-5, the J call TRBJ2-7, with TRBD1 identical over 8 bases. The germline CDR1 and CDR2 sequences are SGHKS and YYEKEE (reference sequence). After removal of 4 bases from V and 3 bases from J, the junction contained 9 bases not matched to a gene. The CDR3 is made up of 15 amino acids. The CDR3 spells CASSPGTGWFYEQYF. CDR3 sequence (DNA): TGTGCCAGCAGCCCGGGGACAGGTTGGTTCTACGAGCAGTACTTC. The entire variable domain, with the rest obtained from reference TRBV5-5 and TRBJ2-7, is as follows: DAGVTQSPTHLIKTRGQQVTLRCSPISGHKSVSWYQQVLGQGPQFIFQYYEKEERGRGNFPDRFSARQFPNYSSELNVNALLLGDSALYLCASSPGTGWFYEQYFGPGTRLTVT.

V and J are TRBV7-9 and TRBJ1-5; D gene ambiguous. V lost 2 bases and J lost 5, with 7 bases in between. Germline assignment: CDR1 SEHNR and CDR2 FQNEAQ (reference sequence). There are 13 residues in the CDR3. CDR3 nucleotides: TGTGCCAGCAGCTTATACGGCGATCAGCCCCAGCATTTT. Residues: CASSLYGDQPQHF.

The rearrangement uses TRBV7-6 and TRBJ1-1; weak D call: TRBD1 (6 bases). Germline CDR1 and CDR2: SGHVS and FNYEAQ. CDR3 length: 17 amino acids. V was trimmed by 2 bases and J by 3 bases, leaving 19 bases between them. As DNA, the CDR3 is TGTGCCAGCAGCTTAAGGGGGAGCTTGGGGGCCGACACTGAAGCTTTCTTT. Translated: CASSLRGSLGADTEAFF.

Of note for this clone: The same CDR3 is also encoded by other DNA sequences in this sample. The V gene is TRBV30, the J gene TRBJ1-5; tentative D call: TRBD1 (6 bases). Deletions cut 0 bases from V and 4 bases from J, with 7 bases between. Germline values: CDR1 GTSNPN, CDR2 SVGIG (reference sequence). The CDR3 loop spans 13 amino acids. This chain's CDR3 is CAWSVQGNQPQHF. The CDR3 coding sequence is TGTGCCTGGAGTGTACAGGGAAATCAGCCCCAGCATTTT.